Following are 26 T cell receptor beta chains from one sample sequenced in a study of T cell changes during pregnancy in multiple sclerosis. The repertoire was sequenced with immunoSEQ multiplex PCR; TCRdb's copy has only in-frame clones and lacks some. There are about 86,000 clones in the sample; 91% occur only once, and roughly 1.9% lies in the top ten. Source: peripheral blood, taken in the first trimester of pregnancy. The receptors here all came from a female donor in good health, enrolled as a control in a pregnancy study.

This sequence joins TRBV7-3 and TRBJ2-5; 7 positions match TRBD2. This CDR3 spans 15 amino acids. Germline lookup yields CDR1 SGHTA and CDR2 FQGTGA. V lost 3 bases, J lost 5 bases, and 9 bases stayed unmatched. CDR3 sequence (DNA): TGTGCCAGCAGCTTCGACGGGCGTAGCGGGGAGACCCAGTACTTC. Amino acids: CASSFDGRSGETQYF.

The CDR3 reads CASSLGQGGQPQHF. In nucleotides, the CDR3 is TGTGCCAGCAGCCTTGGACAGGGAGGACAGCCCCAGCATTTT. This sequence joins TRBV14 and TRBJ1-5; TRBD1 agrees at 8 bases. Looked up from germline, CDR1 is SGHDN and CDR2 is FVKESK. V lost 4 bases, J lost 7 bases, and 6 bases stayed unmatched. The CDR3 consists of 14 residues.

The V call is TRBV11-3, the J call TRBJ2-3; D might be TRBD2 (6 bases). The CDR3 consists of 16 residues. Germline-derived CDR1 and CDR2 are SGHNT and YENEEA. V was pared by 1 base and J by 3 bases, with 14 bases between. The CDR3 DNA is TGTGCCAGCAGCTTAGGGCGGGACTTCTCGACAGATACGCAGTATTTT. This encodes CASSLGRDFSTDTQYF.

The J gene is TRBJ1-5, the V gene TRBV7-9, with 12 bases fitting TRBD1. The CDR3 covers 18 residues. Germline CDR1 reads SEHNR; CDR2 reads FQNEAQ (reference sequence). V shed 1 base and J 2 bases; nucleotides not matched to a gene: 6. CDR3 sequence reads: CASSLGMGQGAGNQPQHF. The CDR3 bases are TGTGCCAGCAGCTTAGGTATGGGACAGGGGGCTGGCAATCAGCCCCAGCATTTT.

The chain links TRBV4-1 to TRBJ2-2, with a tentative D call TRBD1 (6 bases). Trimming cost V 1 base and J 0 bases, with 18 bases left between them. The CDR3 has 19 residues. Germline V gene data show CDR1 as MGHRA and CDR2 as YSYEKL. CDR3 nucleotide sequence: TGCGCCAGCAGCCAAGTAATCCGAAAGACAGGCGCGAACACCGGGGAGCTGTTTTTT. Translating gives CASSQVIRKTGANTGELFF.

The CDR3, as DNA: TGTGCCAGCAGTTTAGCGGGGGGGCGGGGAGATACGCAGTATTTT. Protein product: CASSLAGGRGDTQYF. The genes are TRBV28 and TRBJ2-3, with TRBD2 matching over 9 bases. The junction had 5 bases not matched to a gene; V was cut back by 2 bases and J by 5 bases. CDR3 length: 15 amino acids. CDR1 MDHEN and CDR2 SYDVKM come from the germline V gene.

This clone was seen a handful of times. CDR3 region: CASSLGRDLIEQYF. CDR3 sequence (DNA): TGTGCCAGCAGTTTAGGGCGGGACCTTATTGAGCAGTACTTC. The J gene is TRBJ2-7, the V gene TRBV28; D possibly corresponds to TRBD2 (6 bases). CDR1 and CDR2 (germline): MDHEN, SYDVKM. The ends were cut back, 2 bases at V and 7 bases at J, with 15 bases in the middle. The CDR3 spans 14 residues.

In DNA, the CDR3 is TGTGCCAGCAGTGACCAGGGGCATTCCTACAATGAGCAGTTCTTC. Its translation is CASSDQGHSYNEQFF. V usage is TRBV25-1 and J usage is TRBJ2-1; D is possibly TRBD1 (6 bases). CDR1 is MGHDK, CDR2 SYGVNS, per germline. V was trimmed by 3 bases and J by 1 base, leaving 10 bases between them. The CDR3 has 15 residues.

CDR3 DNA sequence: TGTGCCAGCAGCTCGGGAGCAGGGGGCCTCAATGGCTACACCTTC. Residues: CASSSGAGGLNGYTF. The chain uses TRBV5-4 and TRBJ1-2; 8 nucleotides agree with TRBD1. The V and J ends lost 3 bases and 6 bases, in that order; junction bases with no gene match: 10. The CDR3 is made up of 15 amino acids. Germline loops: CDR1 SGHNT, CDR2 YYREEE (reference sequence).

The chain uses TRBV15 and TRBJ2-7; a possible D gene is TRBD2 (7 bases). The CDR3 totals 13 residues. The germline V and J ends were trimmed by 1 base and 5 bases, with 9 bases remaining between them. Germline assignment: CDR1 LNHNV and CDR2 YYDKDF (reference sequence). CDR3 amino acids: CATSRGGGHEQYF. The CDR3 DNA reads TGTGCCACCAGCAGAGGCGGGGGCCACGAGCAGTACTTC. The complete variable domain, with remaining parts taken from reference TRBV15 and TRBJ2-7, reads DAMVIQNPRYQVTQFGKPVTLSCSQTLNHNVMYWYQQKSSQAPKLLFHYYDKDFNNEADTPDNFQSRRPNTSFCFLDIRSPGLGDTAMYLCATSRGGGHEQYFGPGTRLTVT.

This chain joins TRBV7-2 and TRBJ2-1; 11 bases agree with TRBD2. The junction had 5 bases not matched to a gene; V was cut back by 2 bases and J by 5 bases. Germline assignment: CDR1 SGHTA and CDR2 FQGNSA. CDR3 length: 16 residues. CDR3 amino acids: CASSLIAGGLDNEQFF. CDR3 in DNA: TGTGCCAGCAGCTTAATAGCGGGGGGGCTCGACAATGAGCAGTTCTTC. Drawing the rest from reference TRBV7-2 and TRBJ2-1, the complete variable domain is GAGVSQSPSNKVTEKGKDVELRCDPISGHTALYWYRQSLGQGLEFLIYFQGNSAPDKSGLPSDRFSAERTGGSVSTLTIQRTQQEDSAVYLCASSLIAGGLDNEQFFGPGTRLTVL.

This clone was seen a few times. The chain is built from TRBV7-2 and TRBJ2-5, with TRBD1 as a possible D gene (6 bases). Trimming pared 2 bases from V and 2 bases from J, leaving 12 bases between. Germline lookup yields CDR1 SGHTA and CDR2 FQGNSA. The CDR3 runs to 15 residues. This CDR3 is CASSLRHREQETQYF. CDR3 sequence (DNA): TGTGCCAGCAGCTTACGCCACAGGGAGCAAGAGACCCAGTACTTC.

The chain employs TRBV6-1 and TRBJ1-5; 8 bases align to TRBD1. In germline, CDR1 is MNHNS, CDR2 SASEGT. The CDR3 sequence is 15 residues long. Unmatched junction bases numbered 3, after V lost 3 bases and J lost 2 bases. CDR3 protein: CASSDRTGRNQPQHF. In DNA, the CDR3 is TGTGCCAGCAGTGATCGGACAGGGCGCAATCAGCCCCAGCATTTT.

CDR3 in amino acids: CASSAGSGYEQYF. CDR3 coding DNA: TGTGCCAGCAGTGCCGGGAGCGGCTACGAGCAGTACTTC. The V and J genes are TRBV6-5 and TRBJ2-7, with D perhaps matching TRBD2 (6 bases). In germline, CDR1 is MNHEY, CDR2 SVGAGI. V was clipped by 5 bases and J by 3 bases, with 11 bases between them. The CDR3 is 13 residues long.

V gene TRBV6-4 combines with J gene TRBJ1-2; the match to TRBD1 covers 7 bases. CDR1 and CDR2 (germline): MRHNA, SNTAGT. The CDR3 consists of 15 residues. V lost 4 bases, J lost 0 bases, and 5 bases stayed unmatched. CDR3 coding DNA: TGTGCCAGCAGTGGGGGGGACAGCGCTAACTATGGCTACACCTTC. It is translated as CASSGGDSANYGYTF.

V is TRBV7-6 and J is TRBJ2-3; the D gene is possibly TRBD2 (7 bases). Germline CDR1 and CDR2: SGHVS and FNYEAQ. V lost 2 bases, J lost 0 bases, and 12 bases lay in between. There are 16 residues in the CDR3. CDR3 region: CASSLWGRGSTDTQYF. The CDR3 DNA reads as TGTGCCAGCAGCTTATGGGGGCGGGGGAGCACAGATACGCAGTATTTT.

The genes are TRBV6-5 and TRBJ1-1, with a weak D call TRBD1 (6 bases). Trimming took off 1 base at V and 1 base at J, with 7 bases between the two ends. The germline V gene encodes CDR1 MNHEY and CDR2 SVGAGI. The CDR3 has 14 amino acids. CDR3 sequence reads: CASSYLQGNTEAFF. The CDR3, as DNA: TGTGCCAGCAGTTACTTACAGGGGAACACTGAAGCTTTCTTT.

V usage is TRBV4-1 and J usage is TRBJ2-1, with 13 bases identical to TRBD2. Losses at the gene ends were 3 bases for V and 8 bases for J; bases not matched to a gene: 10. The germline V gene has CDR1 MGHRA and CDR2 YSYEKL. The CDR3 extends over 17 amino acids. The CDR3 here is CASSHPLPGLAGYEQFF. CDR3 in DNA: TGCGCCAGCAGCCACCCTTTACCGGGACTAGCGGGGTATGAGCAGTTCTTC.

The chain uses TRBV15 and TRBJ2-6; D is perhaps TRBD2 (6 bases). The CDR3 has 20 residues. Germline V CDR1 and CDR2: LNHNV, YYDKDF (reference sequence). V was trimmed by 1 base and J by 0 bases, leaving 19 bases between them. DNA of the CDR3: TGTGCCACCAGCAGAGCGTTTTATGGGCGGGAAATCTCTGGGGCCAACGTCCTGACTTTC. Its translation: CATSRAFYGREISGANVLTF.

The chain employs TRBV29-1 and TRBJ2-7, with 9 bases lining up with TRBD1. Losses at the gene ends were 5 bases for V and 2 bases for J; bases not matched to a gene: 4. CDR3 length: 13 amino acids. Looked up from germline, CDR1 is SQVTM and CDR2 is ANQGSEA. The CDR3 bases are TGCAGCGTTAGGGACAGGGATACCTACGAGCAGTACTTC. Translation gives CSVRDRDTYEQYF.

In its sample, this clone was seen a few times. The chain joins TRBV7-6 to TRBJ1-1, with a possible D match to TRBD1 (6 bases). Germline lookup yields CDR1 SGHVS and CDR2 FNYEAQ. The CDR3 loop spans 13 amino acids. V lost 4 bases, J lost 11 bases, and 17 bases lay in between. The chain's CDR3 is CASSSHRDEKAFF. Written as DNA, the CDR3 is TGTGCCAGCAGCTCCCACAGGGATGAGAAGGCTTTCTTT.

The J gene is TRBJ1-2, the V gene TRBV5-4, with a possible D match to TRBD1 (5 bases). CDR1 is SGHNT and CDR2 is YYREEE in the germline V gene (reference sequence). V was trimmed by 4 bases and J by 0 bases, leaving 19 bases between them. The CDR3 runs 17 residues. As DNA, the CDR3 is TGTGCCAGCAGCACCAGCCTTCGGACACTTTCTAACTATGGCTACACCTTC. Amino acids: CASSTSLRTLSNYGYTF.

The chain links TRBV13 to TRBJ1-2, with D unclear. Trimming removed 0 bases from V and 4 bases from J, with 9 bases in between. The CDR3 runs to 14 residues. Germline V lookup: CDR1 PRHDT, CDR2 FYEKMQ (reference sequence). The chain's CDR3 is CASSLGTDAYGYTF. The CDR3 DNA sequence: TGTGCCAGCAGCTTAGGTACAGACGCCTATGGCTACACCTTC.

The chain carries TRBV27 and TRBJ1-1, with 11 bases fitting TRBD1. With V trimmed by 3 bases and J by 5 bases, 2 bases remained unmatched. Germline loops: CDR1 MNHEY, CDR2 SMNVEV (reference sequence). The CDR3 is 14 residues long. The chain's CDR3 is CASSLGQGGTEAFF. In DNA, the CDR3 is TGTGCCAGCAGTTTGGGACAGGGGGGGACTGAAGCTTTCTTT.

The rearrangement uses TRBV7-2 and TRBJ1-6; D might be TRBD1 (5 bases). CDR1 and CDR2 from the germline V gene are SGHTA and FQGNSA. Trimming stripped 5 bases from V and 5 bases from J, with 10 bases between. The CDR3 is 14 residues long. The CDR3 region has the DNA TGTGCCAGCAGCGCACAGGTCCATAATTCACCCCTCCACTTT. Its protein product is CASSAQVHNSPLHF.

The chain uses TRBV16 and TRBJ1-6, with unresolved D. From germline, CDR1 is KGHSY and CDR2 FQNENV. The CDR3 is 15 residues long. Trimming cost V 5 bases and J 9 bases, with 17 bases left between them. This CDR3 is CASSAYTGSGSPLHF. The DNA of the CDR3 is TGTGCCAGCAGCGCTTACACGGGGTCGGGTTCACCCCTCCACTTT.